A single sample gave rise to the 29 T cell receptor beta chains below, sequenced in a study of shared T cell receptors in the human thymus. The data were produced by immunoSEQ multiplex PCR, yet TCRdb's version contains in-frame clones alone and is incomplete. Among about 660,000 clones listed, 87% were seen once. These records were also assigned to another study, of human thymus T cells.

The specimen sequenced was thymocytes. These receptors were obtained from a boy younger than two with a congenital heart defect.

The V gene is TRBV15, the J gene TRBJ1-3; 7 positions match TRBD1. Germline-derived CDR1 and CDR2 are LNHNV and YYDKDF (reference sequence). V was clipped by 4 bases and J by 0 bases; unmatched bases: 6. This CDR3 has 16 residues. CDR3 in amino acids: CATSKGQMSSGNTIYF. DNA of the CDR3: TGTGCCACCAGCAAGGGACAGATGAGCTCTGGAAACACCATATATTTT. The full variable domain, completed using reference TRBV15 and TRBJ1-3, is DAMVIQNPRYQVTQFGKPVTLSCSQTLNHNVMYWYQQKSSQAPKLLFHYYDKDFNNEADTPDNFQSRRPNTSFCFLDIRSPGLGDTAMYLCATSKGQMSSGNTIYFGEGSWLTVV.

This rearrangement joins TRBV27 to TRBJ1-1, with D tentatively TRBD1 (5 bases). The germline CDR1 and CDR2 sequences are MNHEY and SMNVEV (reference sequence). Trimming removed 2 bases at V and 4 bases at J, with 14 bases between. The CDR3 is 15 residues long. The CDR3 sequence: CASSLVVGGLTEAFF. CDR3 DNA: TGTGCCAGCAGTTTAGTCGTCGGGGGTCTCACTGAAGCTTTCTTT.

The chain couples TRBV9 to TRBJ2-5; D is unresolved. The CDR3 length is 16 residues. CDR1 is SGDLS, CDR2 YYNGEE, per germline. V lost 0 bases, J lost 3 bases, and 15 bases lay in between. Here the CDR3 DNA reads TGTGCCAGCAGCGTAGATCTAGGCTCCCCGAAAGAGACCCAGTACTTC. It encodes CASSVDLGSPKETQYF.

This clone was detected a few times. The chain couples TRBV4-3 to TRBJ1-4; D remains unclear. Germline V lookup: CDR1 LGHNA, CDR2 YSLEER. V dropped 0 bases and J dropped 7 bases, with 15 bases sitting between them. The CDR3 spans 16 residues. The CDR3 bases are TGCGCCAGCAGCCAAGAGATTGGCATGTTTGCTGAAAAACTGTTTTTT. This translates into CASSQEIGMFAEKLFF.

For this clone: A read error may produce the germline difference seen at one junction end. V usage is TRBV29-1 and J usage is TRBJ1-2, with D perhaps matching TRBD1 (5 bases). The length of the CDR3 is 13 residues. CDR1 SQVTM and CDR2 ANQGSEA come from the germline V gene. CDR3 region: CSDLDGGEDAYLF. CDR3 coding DNA: TGCAGCGATCTAGATGGAGGGGAGGACGCCTACCTCTTC.

The table lists this clone with a few counts. The chain is built from TRBV25-1 and TRBJ2-7; D unclear. Germline V gives CDR1 MGHDK, CDR2 SYGVNS. This CDR3 region has 13 residues. The V end lost 7 bases, the J end lost 4 bases, and 14 bases lay between the germline ends. The CDR3 DNA reads TGTGCCAGCATGTCGGGTTCGGCTTACGAGCAGTACTTC. Translation: CASMSGSAYEQYF.

Details on this clone: Other DNA sequences from this sample encode an identical CDR3 as well. This chain uses TRBV4-3 with TRBJ1-6, with D perhaps matching TRBD1 (6 bases). V was trimmed by 0 bases and J by 3 bases, leaving 18 bases between them. There are 19 residues in the CDR3. Germline CDR1 reads LGHNA; CDR2 reads YSLEER. This CDR3 reads CASSQDRRPGTFYNSPLHF. CDR3 sequence (DNA): TGCGCCAGCAGCCAAGATCGACGTCCCGGGACATTCTATAATTCACCCCTCCACTTT.

This clone showed up just a few times. This chain joins TRBV4-3 and TRBJ1-3, with 8 positions matching TRBD1. CDR3 length: 15 amino acids. J lost 9 bases, V lost 0 bases, and 7 bases had no gene match. The germline gives CDR1 LGHNA, CDR2 YSLEER. CDR3 DNA: TGCGCCAGCAGCCAAGATCGTTCCCAGGGGGCCACCATATATTTT. It specifies CASSQDRSQGATIYF.

In this sample, this clone turned up once. V usage is TRBV7-9 and J usage is TRBJ1-2; 7 nucleotides line up with TRBD1. In germline, CDR1 is SEHNR, CDR2 FQNEAQ (reference sequence). The CDR3 is made up of 15 amino acids. Trimming removed 2 bases from V and 2 bases from J; junction bases left unmatched: 5. The CDR3 region has the DNA TGTGCCAGCAGCTTAAACGGACAGGCAAACTATGGCTACACCTTC. Amino acid sequence: CASSLNGQANYGYTF.

This sequence joins TRBV28 and TRBJ2-3, with 16 bases aligning to TRBD2. V shed 4 bases and J 1 base; nucleotides not matched to a gene: 11. Germline V gene sequence: CDR1 MDHEN, CDR2 SYDVKM. CDR3 length: 20 residues. As DNA, the CDR3 is TGTGCCAGCAGTTGGGGGACTAGCGGGGGGGCCGAGTCATGCACAGATACGCAGTATTTT. Translating it yields CASSWGTSGGAESCTDTQYF.

The chain has TRBV5-1 and TRBJ1-6, with D hard to call. The CDR3 spans 16 residues. Germline CDR1 and CDR2: SGHRS and YFSETQ. V was shortened by 0 bases and J by 0 bases, with 7 bases between the two germline ends. The CDR3 sequence: CASSLAGSSYNSPLHF. The DNA for the CDR3 is TGCGCCAGCAGCTTGGCGGGAAGCTCCTATAATTCACCCCTCCACTTT.

This clone was counted between two and nine times. V usage is TRBV27 and J usage is TRBJ2-2, with a weak D call TRBD1 (5 bases). Germline values: CDR1 MNHEY, CDR2 SMNVEV (reference sequence). V was clipped by 3 bases and J by 5 bases, with 19 bases between them. The CDR3 covers 17 residues. The DNA of the CDR3 is TGTGCCAGCAGTTTTTTAGTGAGGCAGGGTGGGACCGGGGAGCTGTTTTTT. Encoded protein: CASSFLVRQGGTGELFF.

This sequence joins TRBV5-4 and TRBJ1-3; TRBD1 agrees at 10 bases. Germline CDR1 and CDR2: SGHNT and YYREEE (reference sequence). The CDR3 totals 15 residues. After removal of 7 bases from V and 8 bases from J, the junction contained 12 bases not matched to a gene. CDR3 amino acids: CASSAPGTGEDTIYF. CDR3 DNA: TGTGCCAGCTCAGCCCCCGGGACAGGGGAAGACACCATATATTTT.

This chain uses TRBV6-5 with TRBJ1-1; a possible D gene is TRBD1 (6 bases). CDR1 is MNHEY and CDR2 is SVGAGI in the germline V gene. The CDR3 length is 15 residues. V was clipped by 9 bases and J by 1 base, with 18 bases between them. DNA of the CDR3: TGTGCCAGTTCCCCGGAGTCGACAGGGAACACTGAAGCTTTCTTT. Amino acid sequence: CASSPESTGNTEAFF.

The chain is built from TRBV19 and TRBJ1-5; D unresolved. The length of the CDR3 is 14 residues. Germline CDR1 LNHDA, CDR2 SQIVND (reference sequence). V lost 3 bases and J lost 7, with 13 bases in between. The CDR3 region is CASSIPLEGQPQHF. The CDR3 region has the DNA TGTGCCAGTAGTATCCCCCTAGAGGGCCAGCCCCAGCATTTT.

The J gene is TRBJ2-2, the V gene TRBV10-1, with 7 bases aligning to TRBD1. Germline V lookup: CDR1 WNHNN, CDR2 SYGVQD (reference sequence). J lost 0 bases, V lost 5 bases, and 3 bases had no gene match. There are 15 residues in the CDR3. CDR3 DNA sequence: TGCGCCAGCAGTCCGGGACAGCCGAACACCGGGGAGCTGTTTTTT. Protein sequence: CASSPGQPNTGELFF.

This rearrangement joins TRBV29-1 to TRBJ2-5; D gene uncertain. This CDR3 has 12 amino acids. Trimming cost V 6 bases and J 4 bases, with 12 bases left between them. Germline-derived CDR1 and CDR2 are SQVTM and ANQGSEA. CDR3: CSVKLRGETQYF. For the CDR3, the DNA is TGCAGCGTGAAACTTCGAGGAGAGACCCAGTACTTC. Together with reference TRBV29-1 and TRBJ2-5, the CDR3 gives the full variable domain: SAVISQKPSRDICQRGTSLTIQCQVDSQVTMMFWYRQQPGQSLTLIATANQGSEATYESGFVIDKFPISRPNLTFSTLTVSNMSPEDSSIYLCSVKLRGETQYFGPGTRLLVL.

This sequence joins TRBV27 and TRBJ1-5; 8 bases agree with TRBD1. This CDR3 region has 17 residues. Germline V lookup: CDR1 MNHEY, CDR2 SMNVEV (reference sequence). Trimming took 2 bases from V and 6 from J; bases not matched to a gene: 12. The CDR3 region is CASSLKGLGQGGQPQHF. The CDR3 DNA reads as TGTGCCAGCAGTTTAAAGGGTCTAGGACAGGGTGGTCAGCCCCAGCATTTT.

J is TRBJ2-6 and V is TRBV15; no firm D call. The CDR3 is made up of 16 amino acids. V lost 3 bases to trimming and J lost 0 bases, with 9 bases between them. From germline, CDR1 is LNHNV and CDR2 YYDKDF (reference sequence). The CDR3 region is CATSRYSFSGANVLTF. The CDR3 DNA reads as TGTGCCACCAGCAGGTACAGTTTCTCTGGGGCCAACGTCCTGACTTTC.

J is TRBJ1-6 and V is TRBV7-8; 10 bases align to TRBD1. This CDR3 region has 15 residues. Germline V gene data show CDR1 as SGHVS and CDR2 as FQNEAQ. The J segment lost 6 bases and the V segment lost 4 bases, leaving 3 bases of the junction unmatched. The CDR3 spells CASSSGQGGNSPLHF. As DNA, the CDR3 is TGTGCCAGCAGCTCAGGACAGGGGGGTAATTCACCCCTCCACTTT.

The CDR3 loop is CASSTSDRAGKLFF. The CDR3 DNA reads TGTGCCAGCAGCACGTCCGACAGGGCAGGAAAACTGTTTTTT. J is TRBJ1-4 and V is TRBV6-5, with 7 bases identical to TRBD1. The CDR3 consists of 14 residues. The V gene's germline CDR1 is MNHEY and CDR2 SVGAGI. V trimming: 6 bases; J trimming: 10 bases; junction bases outside the gene matches: 11.

The CDR3 coding sequence is TGTGCCACCAGCGAGATACGGACAGGCCCAGATACGCAGTATTTT. Translation: CATSEIRTGPDTQYF. The V call is TRBV15, the J call TRBJ2-3; TRBD1 matches at 7 bases. Unmatched junction bases numbered 9, after V lost 5 bases and J lost 4 bases. There are 15 residues in the CDR3. Germline assignment: CDR1 LNHNV and CDR2 YYDKDF (reference sequence). The whole variable domain, filled in from reference TRBV15 and TRBJ2-3, reads DAMVIQNPRYQVTQFGKPVTLSCSQTLNHNVMYWYQQKSSQAPKLLFHYYDKDFNNEADTPDNFQSRRPNTSFCFLDIRSPGLGDTAMYLCATSEIRTGPDTQYFGPGTRLTVL.

The rearrangement joins TRBV11-2 to TRBJ2-7, with 8 bases identical to TRBD2. V lost 0 bases and J lost 3; bases outside the gene matches: 13. Germline-derived CDR1 and CDR2 are SGHAT and FQNNGV. The CDR3 has 18 amino acids. In DNA form, the CDR3 reads TGTGCCAGCAGCTTAGAGATTCGGGAGGGCCAAGCTTTCTACGAGCAGTACTTC. It translates to CASSLEIREGQAFYEQYF.

This chain uses TRBV7-3 with TRBJ2-3; 8 nucleotides agree with TRBD2. The CDR3 runs to 15 residues. V lost 1 base, J lost 5 bases, and 5 bases stayed unmatched. Per the germline V gene, CDR1 is SGHTA and CDR2 is FQGTGA. The CDR3 sequence: CASSLNAGGGDTQYF. CDR3 DNA: TGTGCCAGCAGCTTAAACGCGGGGGGAGGAGATACGCAGTATTTT.

A remark on this clone: Other nucleotide sequences from this sample produce the same CDR3. V and J are TRBV28 and TRBJ2-5; D is unresolved. Germline CDR1 and CDR2: MDHEN and SYDVKM. The CDR3 consists of 11 residues. V was trimmed by 3 bases and J by 4 bases, leaving 3 bases between them. The CDR3 region has the DNA TGTGCCAGCAGTTTTCGAGAGACCCAGTACTTC. Translation: CASSFRETQYF.

The V gene is TRBV25-1, the J gene TRBJ2-7; 7 bases are a match to TRBD1. Unmatched junction bases numbered 5, after V lost 3 bases and J lost 0 bases. Germline V gene data show CDR1 as MGHDK and CDR2 as SYGVNS. The CDR3 is made up of 15 amino acids. The CDR3 coding sequence is TGTGCCAGCAGTGACCTCCGGGACAGCTCCTACGAGCAGTACTTC. Protein: CASSDLRDSSYEQYF.

CDR3 protein: CASSLRREGTYNEQFF. The CDR3 coding sequence is TGTGCCAGCAGCTTGCGGCGGGAGGGGACTTACAATGAGCAGTTCTTC. The J gene is TRBJ2-1, the V gene TRBV5-4, with 9 bases that match TRBD2. Germline loops: CDR1 SGHNT, CDR2 YYREEE (reference sequence). The CDR3 runs 16 residues. The ends lost 1 base at V and 4 bases at J; junction bases unmatched: 6.

The chain links TRBV28 to TRBJ1-2; D unresolved. This CDR3 contains 12 residues. The V gene's germline CDR1 is MDHEN and CDR2 SYDVKM. V lost 6 bases to trimming and J lost 5 bases, with 10 bases between them. The CDR3 nucleotides are TGTGCCAGCAGCCTTCCTTTTTATGGCTACACCTTC. Translation: CASSLPFYGYTF.

The CDR3 loop is CASSVRLGGYGYTF. The CDR3 region has the DNA TGTGCCAGCAGCGTTAGGCTGGGAGGGTATGGCTACACCTTC. The chain links TRBV9 to TRBJ1-2; D remains ambiguous. The germline gives CDR1 SGDLS, CDR2 YYNGEE. CDR3 length: 14 residues. The V end lost 2 bases, the J end lost 5 bases, and 13 bases lay between the germline ends.